The clone carrying this T cell receptor (beta chain) was detected only a few times. Its specificity is unknown. Trimming stripped 3 bases from V and 0 bases from J, with 8 bases between. From germline, CDR1 is SEHNR and CDR2 FQNEAQ (reference sequence). This CDR3 has 14 residues. This entry comes from a study of response to subunit inactivated influenza vaccine. Overall study findings and caveats: There was a suggestion from the authors that each seasonal influenza vaccination recruits few new T cells.

MiXCR, applied by TCRdb to the RT-PCR reads, yields one record per CDR3 protein. In the table there are 500,000 to 650,000 distinct CDR3 sequences, around 8% of which are singletons. This clonotype was sampled from a man between 50 and 75 years old who received an inactivated influenza vaccine. The sample consisted of PBMCs from blood, taken about 23 months after vaccination. This sequence joins TRBV7-9 and TRBJ1-1; possible D gene TRBD1, 5 bases. CDR3 nucleotide sequence: TGTGCCAGCAGCTTGACGACAGTGAACACTGAAGCTTTCTTT. Translated: CASSLTTVNTEAFF.